This entry lists 5 T cell receptor beta chains sequenced from one sample in a study of blood T cell repertoires in COVID-19. TCRdb's table, derived via immunoSEQ multiplex PCR, lists solely in-frame clones and lacks some. Of some 200,000 clones in the sample, 86% were seen once. The sample was peripheral blood. These receptor sequences come from a woman aged 70-85 years with acute or convalescent COVID-19.

This rearrangement joins TRBV19 to TRBJ2-3, with 9 bases identical to TRBD2. CDR1 LNHDA and CDR2 SQIVND come from the germline V gene (reference sequence). With V trimmed by 8 bases and J by 2 bases, 11 bases remained unmatched. The CDR3 covers 16 residues. CDR3 sequence: CASRRRGGGDTDTQYF. The CDR3, as DNA: TGTGCCAGTCGGCGGCGGGGGGGAGGGGACACAGATACGCAGTATTTT.

This clone has only one observation. The gene calls are TRBV3-1 (or the pseudogene TRBV3-2) and TRBJ2-3; TRBD1 matches at 10 bases. The CDR3 is 16 amino acids. After removal of 4 bases from V and 3 bases from J, the junction contained 7 bases not matched to a gene. Germline assignment: CDR1 LGHDT and CDR2 YNNKEL (reference sequence). Here the CDR3 reads CASSPSGTGVTDTQYF. The CDR3 DNA reads TGTGCCAGCAGCCCCTCGGGGACAGGGGTTACAGATACGCAGTATTTT.

The chain uses TRBV6-5 and TRBJ1-5; D is uncertain. Trimming stripped 10 bases from V and 4 bases from J, with 17 bases between. Germline V gene sequence: CDR1 MNHEY, CDR2 SVGAGI. This CDR3 contains 14 residues. The CDR3 nucleotides are TGTGCCACCAGCGAGGGCGGATGGAATCAGCCCCAGCATTTT. Residues: CATSEGGWNQPQHF.

The gene calls are TRBV14 and TRBJ2-1; 8 bases are shared with TRBD1. Germline V CDR1 and CDR2: SGHDN, FVKESK. This CDR3 has 15 residues. V dropped 6 bases and J dropped 4; count of bases not matched to a gene: 8. The CDR3 reads CASSNRDRKYNEQFF. As DNA, the CDR3 is TGTGCCAGCAGTAATCGGGACAGGAAATACAATGAGCAGTTCTTC.

The chain's CDR3 is CASSPDSSGNTIYF. In DNA form, the CDR3 reads TGCGCCAGCAGCCCCGACAGCTCTGGAAACACCATATATTTT. The genes are TRBV4-1 and TRBJ1-3; possible D gene TRBD1, 5 bases. The V and J ends lost 4 bases and 0 bases respectively, with 7 bases between them. Per germline, CDR1 MGHRA and CDR2 YSYEKL. CDR3 size: 14 residues.